One T cell receptor beta chain is described in this entry. Its antigen is not yet known. Qualities for individual bases were not recorded, and no much larger clone is one base off. The receptor library was made with PCR. Sequenced using an Illumina HiSeq 4000. The TCR beta-chain CDR3 region of each patient was profiled by high-throughput sequencing. In the source study's methods: Drawing on CDR3 differences between clinicopathological groups, the researchers built a classifier meant to tell apart patients with distant-metastatic papillary thyroid cancer. To measure repertoire diversity the researchers used the Shannon index, while the Morisita-Horn index served to gauge how similar the tumor and blood repertoires were. TCRdb passed the public sequencing reads through fastp at Q25 and MiXCR, retaining productive beta sequences. Clone size and V and J calls follow TCRdb, not the original study. The sample includes 21,000 or so clones, with 20% observed a single time. 28% of the sample is in the top ten clones.

No patient had received any treatment before thyroid surgery. Patient clinical samples collected from the early 2010s to the late 2010s were retrospectively analysed using T-cell receptor beta sequencing. This sample stems from a study of metastatic and nonmetastatic thyroid tumors (dated by TCRdb to between 2020 and 2021). About the full investigation: Repertoires were compared across peripheral blood and tumor or nodule tissue samples from malignant and benign thyroid patients.

Reading from cysteine to phenylalanine, the CDR3 counts 15 amino acids. Only the CDR3 part of the read is kept: 45 bases, read in frame from the first base. V gives up 5 bases and J gives up 5 bases, and the segment between their germline ends measures 16 bases. CDR1 and CDR2 are read off the germline V gene as SGHAT and FQNNGV. What the study reported, not specific to this receptor: In both blood and tumor samples, malignant tumors were reported to have significantly higher TCR beta diversity than benign nodules.

Sequenced sample: blood. The receptor's source is a female donor with papillary thyroid cancer or a benign thyroid nodule (not recorded which). Some clones in this sample may be carry-over from other donors' samples. The rearrangement combines TRBV11-2 with TRBJ2-1, with no reliable assignment of the D segment. The CDR3 protein is CASSRPTPPDNEQFF. The nucleotide sequence reads as follows: TGTGCCAGCAGCCGACCTACGCCCCCGGACAATGAGCAGTTCTTC. The CDR3 plus the reference TRBV11-2 and TRBJ2-1 genes for the other parts give the full variable domain: EAGVAQSPRYKIIEKRQSVAFWCNPISGHATLYWYQQILGQGPKLLIQFQNNGVVDDSQLPKDRFSAERLKGVDSTLKIQPAKLEDSAVYLCASSRPTPPDNEQFFGPGTRLTVL.